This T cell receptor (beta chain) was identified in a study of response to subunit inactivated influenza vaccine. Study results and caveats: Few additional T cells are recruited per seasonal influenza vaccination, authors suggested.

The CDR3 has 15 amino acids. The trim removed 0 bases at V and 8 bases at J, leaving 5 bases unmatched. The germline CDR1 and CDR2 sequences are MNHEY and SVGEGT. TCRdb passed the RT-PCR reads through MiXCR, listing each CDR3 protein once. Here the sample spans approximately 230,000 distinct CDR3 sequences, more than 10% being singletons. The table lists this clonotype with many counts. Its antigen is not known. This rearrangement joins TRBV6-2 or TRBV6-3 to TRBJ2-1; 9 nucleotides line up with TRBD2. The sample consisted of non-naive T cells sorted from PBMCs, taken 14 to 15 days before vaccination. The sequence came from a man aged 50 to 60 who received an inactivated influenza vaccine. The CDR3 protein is CASSYSFAGGHEQFF. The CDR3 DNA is TGTGCCAGCAGTTACTCGTTCGCGGGGGGGCATGAGCAGTTCTTC.